The 9 T cell receptor beta chains below come from one sample, sequenced in a study of blood T cell repertoires in COVID-19. Measured with immunoSEQ multiplex PCR; TCRdb has only the in-frame clones, and not every one. The data show about 290,000 clones, just under 85% seen once. The sequenced sample was peripheral blood. The source of these receptors is a woman in her 50s with active or convalescent COVID-19.

The rearrangement joins TRBV5-8 to TRBJ2-2, with TRBD2 as a possible D gene (5 bases). The CDR3 is 15 amino acids. V lost 4 bases and J lost 6, with 16 bases in between. From germline, CDR1 is SGHTS and CDR2 YDEGEE. CDR3 sequence reads: CASSAGMIVAGELFF. Here the CDR3 DNA reads TGTGCCAGCAGCGCCGGGATGATCGTGGCCGGGGAGCTGTTTTTT.

The CDR3 DNA reads as TGTGCCAGTAGTATAGAGCAGGGGTCCACAGATACGCAGTATTTT. It codes for CASSIEQGSTDTQYF. The rearrangement uses TRBV19 and TRBJ2-3, with D maybe TRBD1 (6 bases). The CDR3 covers 15 residues. V dropped 0 bases and J dropped 2 bases, with 9 bases sitting between them. Germline lookup yields CDR1 LNHDA and CDR2 SQIVND (reference sequence).

The rearrangement links TRBV28 to TRBJ2-3; D unclear. The V end lost 2 bases, the J end lost 5 bases, and 11 bases lay between the germline ends. The CDR3 consists of 14 residues. CDR1 and CDR2 from the germline V gene are MDHEN and SYDVKM. In DNA form, the CDR3 reads TGTGCCAGCAGTTTAACCACAGTAGGAGATACGCAGTATTTT. It encodes CASSLTTVGDTQYF. Drawing the rest from reference TRBV28 and TRBJ2-3, the complete variable domain is DVKVTQSSRYLVKRTGEKVFLECVQDMDHENMFWYRQDPGLGLRLIYFSYDVKMKEKGDIPEGYSVSREKKERFSLILESASTNQTSMYLCASSLTTVGDTQYFGPGTRLTVL.

The chain uses TRBV6-6 and TRBJ2-5; no definite D call. The germline CDR1 and CDR2 sequences are MNHNY and SVGAGI (reference sequence). V was pared by 4 bases and J by 5 bases, with 5 bases between. The CDR3 loop spans 11 amino acids. In DNA, the CDR3 is TGTGCCAGCAGTTTTCAGGAGACCCAGTACTTC. This translates into CASSFQETQYF.

This clone was counted a single time. CDR3 in amino acids: CASSLVLGTGGDFNYGYTF. CDR3 DNA sequence: TGTGCCAGCAGCTTAGTCCTTGGGACAGGGGGCGATTTTAACTATGGCTACACCTTC. V and J are TRBV7-9 and TRBJ1-2; 12 bases line up with TRBD1. The CDR3 sequence is 19 residues long. V gave up 1 base and J gave up 1 base; unmatched junction bases: 10. Per germline, CDR1 SEHNR and CDR2 FQNEAQ (reference sequence).

The chain links TRBV10-2 to TRBJ2-1; a possible D gene is TRBD2 (5 bases). The CDR3 loop spans 12 amino acids. Germline V CDR1 and CDR2: WSHSY, SAAADI. The V gene lost 4 bases and the J gene lost 8 bases, with 9 bases spanning the gap. The CDR3: CASSAVGDEQFF. The DNA of the CDR3 is TGCGCCAGCAGTGCCGTCGGGGATGAGCAGTTCTTC.

This clone appeared a few times. This rearrangement joins TRBV6-1 to TRBJ2-6, with 7 bases aligning to TRBD1. CDR1 is MNHNS and CDR2 is SASEGT in the germline V gene. The CDR3 is 19 amino acids. Trimming took 3 bases from V and 2 from J; bases not matched to a gene: 13. The CDR3 DNA sequence: TGTGCCAGCAGTGAGTCGGGACAGAACAGCCGGCCTGGGGCCAACGTCCTGACTTTC. Protein product: CASSESGQNSRPGANVLTF.

V gene TRBV12-2 combines with J gene TRBJ2-1; the table's D call TRBD2 went unverified against the DNA. TRBV12-2 is reported as a pseudogene. This CDR3 has 17 amino acids. The CDR3 DNA is TGTGCAAGTCGCTTAGAAAGCGGGAGAAGCTCCTACAATGAGCAGTTCTTC. It yields the protein CASRLESGRSSYNEQFF.

V gene TRBV2 combines with J gene TRBJ1-5, with 11 bases that match TRBD1. V shed 6 bases, J shed 6 bases, and the junction held 4 bases outside the gene matches. Germline lookup yields CDR1 SNHLY and CDR2 FYNNEI. The CDR3 has 14 residues. CDR3 region: CASSLDRGRQPQHF. CDR3 DNA: TGTGCCAGCAGCTTGGACAGGGGGCGTCAGCCCCAGCATTTT. The variable domain in full, completed from reference TRBV2 and TRBJ1-5, reads EPEVTQTPSHQVTQMGQEVILRCVPISNHLYFYWYRQILGQKVEFLVSFYNNEISEKSEIFDDQFSVERPDGSNFTLKIRSTKLEDSAMYFCASSLDRGRQPQHFGDGTRLSIL.